A single sample is the source of the 25 T cell receptor beta chains below, sequenced in a study of blood T cell repertoires in COVID-19. Some clones are missing from TCRdb's copy, which holds only in-frame ones; the method was immunoSEQ multiplex PCR. Among 450,000 or so clones, about 90% were seen once, and the ten largest hold roughly 0.76%. The material sequenced was peripheral blood. These receptors came from a man aged 18 to 29 with COVID-19, enrolled during active disease.

CDR3 nucleotides: TGCGCCAGCAGCTCTGCAGGGCGCACAGATACGCAGTATTTT. Encoded protein: CASSSAGRTDTQYF. This rearrangement joins TRBV5-1 to TRBJ2-3, with TRBD1 as a possible D gene (5 bases). Looked up from germline, CDR1 is SGHRS and CDR2 is YFSETQ. The V end was cut by 3 bases, the J end by 1 base, with 9 bases between. The CDR3 totals 14 residues.

The CDR3 loop is CASATGLAPDTQYF. The CDR3 coding sequence is TGTGCCAGCGCGACGGGACTAGCGCCAGATACGCAGTATTTT. The rearrangement uses TRBV7-9 and TRBJ2-3; TRBD2 aligns across 10 bases. Germline V lookup: CDR1 SEHNR, CDR2 FQNEAQ (reference sequence). Trimming at V came to 8 bases and at J to 4 bases, leaving 6 bases not matched to a gene. This CDR3 region has 14 residues. The entire variable domain, with the rest obtained from reference TRBV7-9 and TRBJ2-3, is as follows: DTGVSQNPRHKITKRGQNVTFRCDPISEHNRLYWYRQTLGQGPEFLTYFQNEAQLEKSRLLSDRFSAERPKGSFSTLEIQRTEQGDSAMYLCASATGLAPDTQYFGPGTRLTVL.

This clone was seen a single time. The V call is TRBV27, the J call TRBJ1-1; possibly TRBD1 for D (6 bases). CDR1 is MNHEY and CDR2 is SMNVEV in the germline V gene (reference sequence). This CDR3 is built from 13 residues. Trimming pared 2 bases from V and 4 bases from J, leaving 8 bases between. In DNA, the CDR3 is TGTGCCAGCAGTTTACAAGGGGGCACTGAAGCTTTCTTT. Translated: CASSLQGGTEAFF.

V is TRBV5-5 and J is TRBJ2-2; D is uncertain. Trimming stripped 5 bases from V and 6 bases from J, with 8 bases between. The CDR3 has 12 amino acids. Germline V gene sequence: CDR1 SGHKS, CDR2 YYEKEE (reference sequence). The DNA for the CDR3 is TGTGCCAGCAGTTTCGTCTCCGGGGAGCTGTTTTTT. As protein: CASSFVSGELFF.

The chain is built from TRBV2 and TRBJ1-4; TRBD1 is a possible D gene (5 bases). Germline CDR1 is SNHLY and CDR2 is FYNNEI. The CDR3 has 12 residues. Trimming removed 4 bases from V and 10 bases from J, with 10 bases in between. The CDR3 sequence is CASSGEGVKLFF. The CDR3 nucleotides are TGTGCCAGCAGTGGAGAAGGGGTAAAACTGTTTTTT.

The rearrangement links TRBV21-1 to TRBJ1-6; the table's D call TRBD1 went unverified against the DNA. TRBV21-1 is designated a pseudogene. The length of the CDR3 is 16 residues. CDR3 residues: CASSLRNSSYNSPLHF. CDR3 DNA sequence: TGTGCCAGCAGCCTCAGGAACAGCTCCTATAATTCACCCCTCCACTTT.

The gene calls are TRBV30 and TRBJ1-6, with 7 positions matching TRBD1. From germline, CDR1 is GTSNPN and CDR2 SVGIG (reference sequence). With V trimmed by 4 bases and J by 7 bases, 7 bases remained unmatched. The CDR3 spans 14 residues. CDR3 nucleotide sequence: TGTGCCTGGATCCGGACAGGCGGAAATTCACCCCTCCACTTT. Its translation is CAWIRTGGNSPLHF.

This clone was found once. This chain uses TRBV5-1 with TRBJ2-1; 9 nucleotides match TRBD2. This CDR3 spans 14 amino acids. In germline, CDR1 is SGHRS, CDR2 YFSETQ. Trimming took 4 bases from V and 6 from J; bases not matched to a gene: 5. The CDR3 reads CASSATSGRNEQFF. The CDR3 region has the DNA TGCGCCAGCAGCGCCACTAGCGGGCGCAATGAGCAGTTCTTC.

The chain combines TRBV11-3 with TRBJ1-1; D is unclear. Deletions cut 1 base from V and 8 bases from J, with 17 bases between. The CDR3 sequence is 15 residues long. Per germline, CDR1 SGHNT and CDR2 YENEEA. Here the CDR3 reads CASSLGTLIPEEAFF. The CDR3 DNA is TGTGCCAGCAGCTTAGGAACTCTAATTCCGGAGGAAGCTTTCTTT.

This clone was seen only once. The V gene is TRBV28, the J gene TRBJ2-1, with 13 bases that match TRBD2. The CDR3 spans 16 residues. The germline CDR1 and CDR2 sequences are MDHEN and SYDVKM. V lost 6 bases, J lost 5 bases, and 7 bases stayed unmatched. The CDR3 region has the DNA TGTGCCAGCAGAAGACTAGCGGGAGGTGCCCACAATGAGCAGTTCTTC. It translates to CASRRLAGGAHNEQFF.

This chain connects TRBV2 to TRBJ1-1; D is ambiguous. Deletions cut 4 bases from V and 0 bases from J, with 12 bases between. Looked up from germline, CDR1 is SNHLY and CDR2 is FYNNEI. The CDR3 runs to 15 residues. CDR3 loop: CASSVEVLVNTEAFF. CDR3 coding DNA: TGTGCCAGCAGTGTTGAAGTACTAGTGAACACTGAAGCTTTCTTT.

This chain connects TRBV3-1 (or the pseudogene TRBV3-2) to TRBJ2-7; D remains ambiguous. This CDR3 region has 14 residues. The germline CDR1 and CDR2 sequences are LGHDT and YNNKEL (reference sequence). Trimming removed 1 base from V and 2 bases from J, with 9 bases in between. The CDR3 region is CASSQGYRTYEQYF. CDR3 nucleotides: TGTGCCAGCAGCCAAGGGTACAGAACCTACGAGCAGTACTTC.

This clone was seen just once. This chain links TRBV5-4 with TRBJ2-5, with 16 bases matching TRBD2. Germline lookup yields CDR1 SGHNT and CDR2 YYREEE (reference sequence). CDR3 length equals 17 residues. Trimming at V came to 4 bases and at J to 4 bases, leaving 7 bases not matched to a gene. CDR3 loop: CASSAGTSGGAVETQYF. In DNA form, the CDR3 reads TGTGCCAGCAGCGCCGGGACTAGCGGGGGGGCCGTAGAGACCCAGTACTTC.

The rearrangement joins TRBV6-5 to TRBJ1-1; a possible D gene is TRBD1 (5 bases). CDR3 length equals 13 residues. The germline V and J ends were trimmed by 5 bases and 5 bases, with 12 bases remaining between them. Germline loops: CDR1 MNHEY, CDR2 SVGAGI. CDR3 sequence reads: CASSPRGRTEAFF. The CDR3 nucleotides are TGTGCCAGCAGTCCAAGGGGTCGGACTGAAGCTTTCTTT.

The CDR3 DNA reads TGTGCCAGCAGCTGGGACAGGGGAAACACAGATACGCAGTATTTT. Translation: CASSWDRGNTDTQYF. The chain employs TRBV5-5 and TRBJ2-3; 10 bases fit TRBD1. The CDR3 loop spans 15 amino acids. Germline V gene sequence: CDR1 SGHKS, CDR2 YYEKEE (reference sequence). J was trimmed by 2 bases and V by 3 bases; bases with no gene match: 3.

This chain links TRBV19 with TRBJ2-5; 13 bases are shared with TRBD2. Germline loops: CDR1 LNHDA, CDR2 SQIVND (reference sequence). The ends lost 6 bases at V and 1 base at J; junction bases unmatched: 8. CDR3 length equals 17 residues. The DNA for the CDR3 is TGTGCCAGTAGCCCGGGACTAGCGGGAATTATCCAAGAGACCCAGTACTTC. Translation gives CASSPGLAGIIQETQYF.

V gene TRBV27 combines with J gene TRBJ1-3; D gene unclear. This CDR3 has 10 amino acids. Deletions cut 8 bases from V and 7 bases from J, with 6 bases between. Germline CDR1 and CDR2: MNHEY and SMNVEV (reference sequence). CDR3 in amino acids: CASLRNTIYF. The CDR3 region has the DNA TGTGCCAGCTTGAGGAACACCATATATTTT.

The chain has TRBV7-9 and TRBJ1-2; D possibly corresponds to TRBD1 (6 bases). CDR1 and CDR2 (germline): SEHNR, FQNEAQ (reference sequence). Between the trimmed V and J ends, which lost 4 bases and 7 bases, there was a span of 16 bases. The CDR3 length is 14 residues. As DNA, the CDR3 is TGTGCCAGCAGCTCCGTTACAGGGTCCCCTGGCTACACCTTC. Translation: CASSSVTGSPGYTF.

This rearrangement joins TRBV5-8 to TRBJ2-5; no definite D call. The CDR3 has 10 residues. The germline V gene has CDR1 SGHTS and CDR2 YDEGEE. V shed 4 bases and J shed 9 bases, with 7 bases lying between them. The CDR3 sequence is CASSLQAQYF. As DNA, the CDR3 is TGTGCCAGCAGCCTCCAGGCCCAGTACTTC.

The rearrangement joins TRBV6-1 to TRBJ1-1, with D hard to call. The CDR3 has 13 residues. V lost 3 bases and J lost 1, with 6 bases in between. Germline V lookup: CDR1 MNHNS, CDR2 SASEGT. The CDR3 DNA sequence: TGTGCCAGCAGTGATTTGGCGAACACTGAAGCTTTCTTT. It codes for CASSDLANTEAFF.

The chain employs TRBV28 and TRBJ2-3; TRBD1 might be the D (5 bases). The CDR3 extends over 16 amino acids. Deletions cut 3 bases from V and 0 bases from J, with 13 bases between. Germline CDR1 reads MDHEN; CDR2 reads SYDVKM. The CDR3 bases are TGTGCCAGCAGTTTGAACAGGCGAACGAGCACAGATACGCAGTATTTT. Encoded protein: CASSLNRRTSTDTQYF.

This chain links TRBV7-9 with TRBJ2-3, with 7 bases aligning to TRBD1. Germline V CDR1 and CDR2: SEHNR, FQNEAQ (reference sequence). Unmatched junction bases numbered 7, after V lost 5 bases and J lost 8 bases. The CDR3 covers 13 residues. CDR3: CASSRRDSPTQYF. The DNA of the CDR3 is TGTGCCAGCAGCCGACGGGACAGTCCTACGCAGTATTTT.

The rearrangement joins TRBV5-1 to TRBJ2-5; D perhaps matches TRBD1 (5 bases). The CDR3 loop spans 14 amino acids. The ends were cut back, 4 bases at V and 1 base at J, with 11 bases in the middle. CDR1 is SGHRS, CDR2 YFSETQ, per germline. The CDR3 here is CASSDRQIQETQYF. CDR3 in DNA: TGCGCCAGCAGCGACAGACAGATCCAAGAGACCCAGTACTTC.

This clone was seen just once. This chain links TRBV9 with TRBJ2-2; 11 nucleotides line up with TRBD2. This CDR3 comprises 17 residues. Trimming cost V 3 bases and J 5 bases; bases outside gene matches: 9. CDR1 is SGDLS, CDR2 YYNGEE, per germline. The CDR3 is CASSARQTSGTTGELFF. CDR3 nucleotide sequence: TGTGCCAGCAGCGCCCGTCAGACTAGCGGGACGACCGGGGAGCTGTTTTTT. Looking up the rest from reference TRBV9 and TRBJ2-2 gives the full variable domain: DSGVTQTPKHLITATGQRVTLRCSPRSGDLSVYWYQQSLDQGLQFLIQYYNGEERAKGNILERFSAQQFPDLHSELNLSSLELGDSALYFCASSARQTSGTTGELFFGEGSRLTVL.

The chain uses TRBV5-1 and TRBJ2-3; D is perhaps TRBD1 (5 bases). The germline V and J ends were trimmed by 4 bases and 3 bases, with 12 bases remaining between them. The CDR3 loop spans 14 amino acids. Germline assignment: CDR1 SGHRS and CDR2 YFSETQ. The CDR3 region is CASSEQVPTDTQYF. CDR3 coding DNA: TGCGCCAGCAGCGAACAGGTCCCTACAGATACGCAGTATTTT.